The source of this TCR beta chain is a study of T cell changes during pregnancy in multiple sclerosis (dated 2019 in TCRdb). Regarding the research as a whole: Changes in the T cell repertoire over the course of pregnancy were examined in this study in women with multiple sclerosis.

Notes on this clone: The clone's antigen remains unknown. One base away there is no much larger clone; base qualities are not given.

Relative to germline, V is 0 bases shorter and J is 3 bases shorter, with 11 bases between their ends. The CDR3 has 16 amino acids, counting the end cysteine and phenylalanine. CDR3 DNA only is kept here, 48 bases in frame from base 1. CDR1 and CDR2 (LGHNA, YSLEER) derive from the germline V gene. The receptor library was made with the immunoSEQ multiplex PCR assay. The table was pulled from immuneACCESS by TCRdb, which kept in-frame rearrangements only. Such tables lose some clones; where checked, under half of the loss comes from unresolved V genes, and the rest has no known cause. This sample comprises approximately 45,000 clones, around 93% of them detected only once. In total, the top ten clones hold about 2.6% of the sample.

Recombination joined TRBV4-3 with TRBJ1-4; the D gene is not confidently resolved. The clonotype comes from a female donor with multiple sclerosis, enrolled in a pregnancy study. The material sequenced was CD8+ T cells from peripheral blood mononuclear cells, taken in the second trimester of pregnancy. For the CDR3, the sequence is CASSQEHFTANEKLFF. The bases read TGCGCCAGCAGCCAAGAACATTTCACAGCTAATGAAAAACTGTTTTTT.